The source of this T cell receptor (beta chain) is a study of blood T cell repertoires in COVID-19. In the study overall: The origin of the acute and convalescent COVID-19 samples was the United States, Italy and Spain. The cDNA or gDNA used as material had been derived from T cells, B-cell-depleted T cells, or PBMCs.

In the authors' workflow: Estimated nucleated cell counts came from reference gene primer amplification. Data came from immunoSEQ multiplex PCR; TCRdb stores just in-frame clones and leaves some out. Clonal size and the V and J genes are those of that table, whereas D and trimming came from the DNA. The table includes around 70,000 clones, roughly 80% detected once. The sample consisted of peripheral blood. The TCR sequence derives from a man aged 70 or older who had recovered from COVID-19.

The CDR3 region is CASSVGGGTSGSWGETQYF. CDR3 DNA: TGTGCCAGCAGCGTAGGAGGTGGGACTAGCGGGAGTTGGGGAGAGACCCAGTACTTC. This chain connects TRBV9 to TRBJ2-5; 14 bases fit TRBD2. With V trimmed by 0 bases and J by 4 bases, 11 bases remained unmatched. The CDR3 covers 19 residues. Germline loops: CDR1 SGDLS, CDR2 YYNGEE. The variable domain in full, completed from reference TRBV9 and TRBJ2-5, reads DSGVTQTPKHLITATGQRVTLRCSPRSGDLSVYWYQQSLDQGLQFLIQYYNGEERAKGNILERFSAQQFPDLHSELNLSSLELGDSALYFCASSVGGGTSGSWGETQYFGPGTRLLVL.